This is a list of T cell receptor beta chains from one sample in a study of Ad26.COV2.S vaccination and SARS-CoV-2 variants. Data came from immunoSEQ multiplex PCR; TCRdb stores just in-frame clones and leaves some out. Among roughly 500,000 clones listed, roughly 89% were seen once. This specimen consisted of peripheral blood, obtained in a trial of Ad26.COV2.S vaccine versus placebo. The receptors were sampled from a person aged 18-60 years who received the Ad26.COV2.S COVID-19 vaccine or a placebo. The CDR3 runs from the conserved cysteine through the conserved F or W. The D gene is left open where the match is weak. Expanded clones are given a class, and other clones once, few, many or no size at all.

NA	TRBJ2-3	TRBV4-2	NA	TGTGCCAGCAGCCAAGTTTGGGGGCCCACAGATACGCAGTATTTT	CASSQVWGPTDTQYF
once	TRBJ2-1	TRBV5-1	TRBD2	TGCGCCAGCTTCACCTTTTTTAGCGGGAGGCCGCGTACCTACAATGAGCAGTTCTTC	CASFTFFSGRPRTYNEQFF
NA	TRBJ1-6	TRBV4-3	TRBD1	TGCGCCAGCAGCCACGACCGAAGGGTACAGGGGGATAATTCACCCCTCCACTTT	CASSHDRRVQGDNSPLHF
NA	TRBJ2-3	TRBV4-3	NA	TGCGCCAGCAGCCAAGATCCGGGTGGGCGGGCCGGAGATACGCAGTATTTT	CASSQDPGGRAGDTQYF
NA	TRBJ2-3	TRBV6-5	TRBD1	TGTGCCAGCCGACAGGGGATGGAGAGTACGCAGTATTTT	CASRQGMESTQYF
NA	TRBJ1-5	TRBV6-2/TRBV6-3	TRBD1	TGTGCCAGCAGTTACCCAACAGGGGGGGTAACCAATCAGCCCCAGCATTTT	CASSYPTGGVTNQPQHF
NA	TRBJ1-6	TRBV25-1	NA	TGTGCCAGCAGTCTTCTTGGGTCACCCCTCCACTTT	CASSLLGSPLHF
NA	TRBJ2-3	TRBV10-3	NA	TGTGCCATCAGTGCTAGGGAGGCAGGGACGACAGATACGCAGTATTTT	CAISAREAGTTDTQYF
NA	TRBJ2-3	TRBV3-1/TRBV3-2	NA	TGTGCCAGCAGCTTCGGGGTCCCGGGACTGGGTACGCAGTATTTT	CASSFGVPGLGTQYF
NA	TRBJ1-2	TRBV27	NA	TGTGCCAGCAGGGACAGACACTATGGCTACACCTTC	CASRDRHYGYTF
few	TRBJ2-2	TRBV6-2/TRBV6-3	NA	TGTGCCAGCAGTTACGGGACGTACGGGGAGCTGTTTTTT	CASSYGTYGELFF
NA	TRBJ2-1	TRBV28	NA	TGTGCCAGCAGTTTAGCGTCCAATGAGCAGTTCTTC	CASSLASNEQFF
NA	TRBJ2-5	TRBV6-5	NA	TGTGCCAGCAGTTACTTCATCAGGGCTCAAGAGACCCAGTACTTC	CASSYFIRAQETQYF
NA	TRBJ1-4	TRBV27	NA	TGTGCCAGCAGGCCTATCAGGGCGAGTGAAAAACTGTTTTTT	CASRPIRASEKLFF
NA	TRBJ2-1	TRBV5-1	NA	TGCGCCAGCAGCCCCGGTGGGGGGGCCAATGAGCAGTTCTTC	CASSPGGGANEQFF
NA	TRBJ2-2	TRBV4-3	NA	TGCGCCAGCAGCCAACCGAGAACCGGGGAGCTGTTTTTT	CASSQPRTGELFF
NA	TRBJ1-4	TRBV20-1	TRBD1	TGCAGTGCTAGTAGGGACAGTGCAACTAATGAAAAACTGTTTTTT	CSASRDSATNEKLFF
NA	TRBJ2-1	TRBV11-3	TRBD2	TGTGCCAGCAGCTTAGGGGTAGCGGGAGGAACCTACAATGAGCAGTTCTTC	CASSLGVAGGTYNEQFF